The present TCR beta chain was sequenced within a study of blood T cells in healthy people across ages (dated by TCRdb to about 2015). Context from the whole study: In model experiments, template switching captured about one uniquely barcoded TCR beta cDNA molecule for every two T cells. Using deep sequencing normalized with unique cDNA molecular identifiers, the study measured how TCR beta repertoire diversity changes with age. Donors were grouped into four age groups: young (average roughly 17 years), middle-aged (about 40), aged (about 60) and long-lived (approximately 78). Donors of different ages were randomly distributed across sequencing lanes to avoid experimental bias. Using the same blood draw, the study looked at two additional independent replicas of 1 million unique cDNA reads for two donors, one aged 18 to 29 and the other aged 80 or older.

What the authors observed across the whole study: Because the CMV infection status of the donors was unknown, age-related changes in expanded clonotypes may potentially have been confounded. The percentage of naive T cells measured by flow cytometry correlated strongly with observed TCR beta diversity. Total diversity estimates from one million sequenced T cells were considered lower bounds and underestimates. Observed TCR beta diversity per million T cells fell roughly linearly with age, and a significant reduction was already apparent by age roughly 41. Compared with the aged group, more naive CD4+ T cells, fewer expanded clones and increased TCR diversity were shown by the long-lived group, suggesting age selection. Bulk unsorted PBMC profiling prevented conclusive comparison of naive and antigen-experienced compartments.

As regards this clonotype: Its recognized antigen is unknown. No much larger clonotype is one base removed from it; base qualities were not supplied.

The protocol used for the library was 5' RACE. The sequencing machine was an Illumina HiSeq 2500. The second PCR ran for about 6 to 12 cycles and used a J-beta primer mix along with a sample-barcoded 5' primer. Each TCR beta cDNA molecule received a unique molecular identifier from a template-switch 5' adaptor carrying 12 random nucleotides. Each sample yielded at least 2.5 million CDR3-containing paired-end reads. First-strand cDNA synthesis was performed from all RNA using the Mint cDNA synthesis kit, with priming by a TRBC-specific oligonucleotide. All cDNA was treated with uracil-DNA glycosylase and then went through a first 18-cycle PCR with the universal primers M1SS and BC2_uni_R. Per the original workflow: For normalization, 1 million high-quality reads were randomly selected from each sample, with every read carrying a distinct molecular identifier. Instead of being binned into consensus sequences, reads with shared molecular identifiers were discarded. MiTCR, with a Q25 quality threshold and the strictest error-elimination algorithm, was used for CDR3 identification, clonotype clustering and error correction. Lower-bound total TCR beta diversity was estimated with a nonparametric unseen species model using Euler transformation. TCRdb took the public reads, trimmed them with fastp at Q25, ran MiXCR for clone calling and kept in-frame beta chains. Rows are combined by CDR3 protein, so each entry shows the most common genes and DNA. TCRdb's processing, not the authors' own work, is the source of the V and J calls. A total of about 570,000 distinct CDR3 sequences appear in this sample, about 26% of them only once. In total, the top ten clones hold under 20% of the sample.

The roughly 39 donors, aged roughly 6 to 90 years, were systemically healthy Caucasian individuals from Russia. Each donor gave roughly 9.5 milliliters of peripheral blood, collected into EDTA-treated Vacutainer tubes. Ficoll-Paque density-gradient centrifugation was used to isolate PBMCs, with at least 6 million obtained per sample. Trizol reagent was used to extract total RNA from PBMCs, with at least 6 micrograms per sample. Naive CD45RAhigh/CD27high T cell percentages were measured by flow cytometry on a PBMC aliquot from every donor. Sequencing was done on a sample of blood. The sequence derives from a woman in her 70s in good health.

The CDR3 region has the sequence CSARFSGGWKTQYF. DNA sequence: TGCAGTGCTAGGTTTAGCGGGGGTTGGAAGACCCAGTACTTC. Recombination linked TRBV20-1 to TRBJ2-5; 9 central bases correspond to TRBD2. Including the terminal cysteine and phenylalanine, the CDR3 comprises 14 residues. CDR3 DNA only is kept here, 42 bases in frame from base 1. Here V drops 3 bases and J drops 6 bases, and the junction holds 8 bases not matched to any gene. Taken from the germline V gene (reference sequence), the CDR1 and CDR2 loops are DFQATT and SNEGSKA.